A single sample gave rise to the 29 T cell receptor beta chains below, sequenced in a study of blood T cell repertoires in COVID-19. Profiled with immunoSEQ multiplex PCR; TCRdb holds only in-frame clones, not every one. The table includes tens of thousands of clones, around 79% detected once. The sequenced sample was peripheral blood. The receptors were gathered from a human donor in a cohort sampled during active COVID-19.

The V and J genes are TRBV29-1 and TRBJ2-7; the match to TRBD1 covers 7 bases. The junction had 3 bases not matched to a gene; V was cut back by 5 bases and J by 2 bases. The CDR3 consists of 12 residues. In germline, CDR1 is SQVTM, CDR2 ANQGSEA. CDR3 coding DNA: TGCAGCGTTTTCAGGGGGACCTACGAGCAGTACTTC. Translating gives CSVFRGTYEQYF.

V gene TRBV4-2 combines with J gene TRBJ2-1; tentative D call: TRBD1 (6 bases). From germline, CDR1 is LGHNA and CDR2 YNFKEQ. The CDR3 loop spans 18 amino acids. V was shortened by 0 bases and J by 9 bases, with 24 bases between the two germline ends. Written as DNA, the CDR3 is TGTGCCAGCAGCCAAGATAGACAGGAGGATGTAGCTATAGGTGAGCAGTTCTTC. Residues: CASSQDRQEDVAIGEQFF.

J is TRBJ2-7 and V is TRBV10-2; 9 bases map to TRBD1. The CDR3 covers 13 residues. Germline V lookup: CDR1 WSHSY, CDR2 SAAADI. V was pared by 6 bases and J by 4 bases, with 4 bases of the junction left unmatched. The DNA of the CDR3 is TGCGCCAGCAGGGCCGGGACAGGGTACGAGCAGTACTTC. Translated, it gives CASRAGTGYEQYF.

The J gene is TRBJ2-1, the V gene TRBV6-5, with 8 bases lining up with TRBD2. Per the germline V gene, CDR1 is MNHEY and CDR2 is SVGAGI. This CDR3 has 15 residues. V was clipped by 6 bases and J by 6 bases; unmatched bases: 10. The CDR3 loop is CASSLTSGGFNEQFF. The CDR3 DNA reads TGTGCCAGCAGCCTAACTAGCGGAGGGTTCAATGAGCAGTTCTTC.

The CDR3 loop reads CASSLTSNYGYTF. DNA for the CDR3: TGTGCCAGCAGTTTAACATCTAACTATGGCTACACCTTC. The V and J genes are TRBV6-5 and TRBJ1-2; D ambiguous. The CDR3 contains 13 residues. Trimming stripped 4 bases from V and 0 bases from J, with 6 bases between. CDR1 MNHEY and CDR2 SVGAGI come from the germline V gene.

The chain recombines TRBV12-5 with TRBJ2-7; 7 bases are a match to TRBD1. The CDR3 totals 15 residues. Germline lookup yields CDR1 LGHNT and CDR2 FRNRAP. V gave up 5 bases and J gave up 6 bases; unmatched junction bases: 13. The CDR3 reads CASGPRRTGAPEQYF. CDR3 DNA: TGTGCTAGTGGTCCACGCAGGACAGGTGCCCCCGAGCAGTACTTC.

J is TRBJ2-2 and V is TRBV11-2, with D maybe TRBD2 (6 bases). The CDR3 runs 15 residues. CDR1 is SGHAT, CDR2 FQNNGV, per germline. The V gene lost 6 bases and the J gene lost 2 bases, with 13 bases spanning the gap. CDR3: CASRKTGTNTGELFF. The CDR3 DNA follows: TGTGCCAGCAGAAAGACCGGGACTAACACCGGGGAGCTGTTTTTT.

The genes are TRBV21-1 and TRBJ1-4. TRBV21-1 is labeled a pseudogene. The CDR3 sequence is 16 residues long. The CDR3 is CASTEATLSVCEKLFF. For the CDR3, the DNA is TGTGCCAGCACCGAGGCAACTTTATCGGTTTGTGAAAAACTGTTTTTT.

J is TRBJ1-5 and V is TRBV30, with D possibly TRBD1 on 5 matching bases. The CDR3 has 15 amino acids. V lost 4 bases, J lost 2 bases, and 15 bases lay in between. CDR1 and CDR2 from the germline V gene are GTSNPN and SVGIG (reference sequence). The CDR3, as DNA: TGTGCCTGGACCCCCCGGGGGAGGGGCAATCAGCCCCAGCATTTT. Its translation is CAWTPRGRGNQPQHF.

V is TRBV4-1 and J is TRBJ2-7, with D maybe TRBD2 (7 bases). The germline gives CDR1 MGHRA, CDR2 YSYEKL. The CDR3 runs 16 residues. The ends were cut back, 1 base at V and 3 bases at J, with 16 bases in the middle. The CDR3 loop is CASSQGLGGGGYEQYF. The CDR3 nucleotides are TGCGCCAGCAGCCAAGGTCTGGGGGGAGGGGGCTACGAGCAGTACTTC.

This clone was observed a handful of times. This rearrangement joins TRBV7-6 to TRBJ2-1, with 7 bases aligning to TRBD2. The CDR3 is 16 residues long. Germline V gene data show CDR1 as SGHVS and CDR2 as FNYEAQ. V shed 5 bases and J 0 bases; nucleotides not matched to a gene: 7. CDR3 nucleotide sequence: TGTGCCAGCAGCCCACACGGCGGGAGCTCCTACAATGAGCAGTTCTTC. Translation gives CASSPHGGSSYNEQFF.

The chain employs TRBV21-1 and TRBJ2-7; TRBD2, the table's D call, was not compared with the DNA. TRBV21-1 is a known pseudogene. The CDR3 covers 16 residues. The CDR3 sequence: CASSKAPGGWTYEQYF. The DNA for the CDR3 is TGTGCCAGCAGCAAAGCCCCCGGGGGATGGACCTACGAGCAGTACTTC.

The rearrangement uses TRBV6-2 or TRBV6-3 and TRBJ1-1; D perhaps matches TRBD1 (5 bases). V was pared by 3 bases and J by 5 bases, with 19 bases between. CDR1 is MNHEY, CDR2 SVGEGT, per germline. This CDR3 has 16 residues. The CDR3 is CASSYGLWQGGTEAFF. CDR3 nucleotides: TGTGCCAGCAGTTATGGTCTGTGGCAGGGTGGTACTGAAGCTTTCTTT.

The rearrangement joins TRBV29-1 to TRBJ2-3, with TRBD1 as a possible D gene (5 bases). Germline V gene sequence: CDR1 SQVTM, CDR2 ANQGSEA. This CDR3 is 13 amino acids long. Trimming stripped 7 bases from V and 2 bases from J, with 13 bases between. CDR3 residues: CSASSTVTDTQYF. DNA of the CDR3: TGCAGCGCCTCGTCGACAGTCACAGATACGCAGTATTTT.

The CDR3 sequence: CASSLGVAELSTDTQYF. As DNA, the CDR3 is TGTGCCAGCAGCTTAGGAGTAGCGGAGTTAAGCACAGATACGCAGTATTTT. The genes are TRBV7-9 and TRBJ2-3; weak D call: TRBD2 (6 bases). Germline lookup yields CDR1 SEHNR and CDR2 FQNEAQ (reference sequence). V shed 1 base and J shed 0 bases, with 14 bases lying between them. The CDR3 has 17 amino acids.

This clone turned up a few times. The genes are TRBV4-1 and TRBJ2-2; D is ambiguous. Germline assignment: CDR1 MGHRA and CDR2 YSYEKL. V was shortened by 0 bases and J by 5 bases, with 10 bases between the two germline ends. The length of the CDR3 is 15 residues. This CDR3 is CASSQEWRNTGELFF. Here the CDR3 DNA reads TGCGCCAGCAGCCAAGAGTGGCGGAATACCGGGGAGCTGTTTTTT.

The chain combines TRBV19 with TRBJ2-1; 11 bases map to TRBD1. The ends lost 4 bases at V and 6 bases at J; junction bases unmatched: 5. The CDR3 totals 15 residues. The V gene's germline CDR1 is LNHDA and CDR2 SQIVND (reference sequence). The CDR3 reads CASSNGGQGANEQFF. CDR3 nucleotides: TGTGCCAGTAGTAATGGCGGACAGGGGGCCAATGAGCAGTTCTTC.

The chain has TRBV7-2 and TRBJ2-1; 7 positions agree with TRBD2. Trimming removed 1 base from V and 3 bases from J; junction bases left unmatched: 3. This CDR3 has 15 residues. The germline V gene encodes CDR1 SGHTA and CDR2 FQGNSA. CDR3 loop: CASSLGRTSYNEQFF. The CDR3 DNA reads TGTGCCAGCAGCTTAGGGAGGACTAGCTACAATGAGCAGTTCTTC.

The rearrangement joins TRBV19 to TRBJ1-1; 7 positions agree with TRBD1. Unmatched junction bases numbered 5, after V lost 3 bases and J lost 1 base. Germline CDR1 is LNHDA and CDR2 is SQIVND (reference sequence). This CDR3 is 15 amino acids long. The CDR3 bases are TGTGCCAGTAGTATCTGGACAGGCGGGAACACTGAAGCTTTCTTT. It encodes CASSIWTGGNTEAFF.

The chain is built from TRBV28 and TRBJ1-1; 9 nucleotides agree with TRBD1. Trimming cost V 6 bases and J 3 bases; bases outside gene matches: 20. This CDR3 contains 19 residues. The germline gives CDR1 MDHEN, CDR2 SYDVKM. CDR3 sequence (DNA): TGTGCCAGCAGCTTCGGACAGGGGCGTTTAGAAATTGAACACACTGAAGCTTTCTTT. As protein: CASSFGQGRLEIEHTEAFF.

This chain uses TRBV19 with TRBJ1-1; the D is unclear. CDR3 size: 15 residues. Germline CDR1 LNHDA, CDR2 SQIVND (reference sequence). Trimming removed 3 bases from V and 6 bases from J, with 17 bases in between. CDR3 sequence: CASSIGGRGRAEAFF. CDR3 DNA sequence: TGTGCCAGTAGTATCGGAGGGCGCGGGAGGGCTGAAGCTTTCTTT.

The rearrangement joins TRBV7-8 to TRBJ2-1, with D perhaps TRBD2 (5 bases). Per germline, CDR1 SGHVS and CDR2 FQNEAQ. CDR3 length: 16 amino acids. The V and J ends lost 5 bases and 2 bases respectively, with 16 bases between them. The CDR3 region has the DNA TGTGCCAGCAGCCCCCGGCAAGGGCGGGCCTACAATGAGCAGTTCTTC. Its protein is CASSPRQGRAYNEQFF.

The DNA for the CDR3 is TGTGCCAGCAGCTTAGCGAGGGCTAGCGGGGCTCAAAAGTACTTC. This codes for CASSLARASGAQKYF. The chain recombines TRBV7-2 with TRBJ2-7; 9 positions agree with TRBD2. Germline V gene sequence: CDR1 SGHTA, CDR2 FQGNSA. The length of the CDR3 is 15 residues. Trimming cost V 0 bases and J 11 bases; bases outside gene matches: 11.

This clone was seen a single time. This sequence joins TRBV4-3 and TRBJ1-5, with D possibly TRBD1 on 6 matching bases. Germline V lookup: CDR1 LGHNA, CDR2 YSLEER. Trimming shortened V by 0 bases and J by 0 bases, and 12 bases separated the two germline ends. The CDR3 is 17 residues long. The CDR3 sequence is CASSQDGTFYSNQPQHF. CDR3 coding DNA: TGCGCCAGCAGCCAAGACGGGACATTCTATAGCAATCAGCCCCAGCATTTT.

The sample holds one count of this clone. V and J are TRBV18 and TRBJ2-3; D remains unclear. Germline V gene sequence: CDR1 KGHSH, CDR2 LQKENI. The CDR3 runs to 14 residues. V lost 0 bases, J lost 1 base, and 5 bases lay in between. CDR3 region: CASSPPAGTDTQYF. CDR3 sequence (DNA): TGTGCCAGCTCACCACCGGCGGGCACAGATACGCAGTATTTT.

This chain joins TRBV6-2 or TRBV6-3 and TRBJ2-7; 7 bases are a match to TRBD2. Germline lookup yields CDR1 MNHEY and CDR2 SVGEGT. V lost 6 bases to trimming and J lost 0 bases; unmatched junction nucleotides: 5. CDR3 length: 14 amino acids. The CDR3 DNA reads as TGTGCCAGCAGCCGAAAGCGGGACTCCTACGAGCAGTACTTC. It codes for CASSRKRDSYEQYF.

The chain uses TRBV27 and TRBJ2-3; TRBD1 might be the D (6 bases). With 6 bases removed from V and 2 bases from J, the gap between germline ends came to 15 bases. Germline V lookup: CDR1 MNHEY, CDR2 SMNVEV (reference sequence). The CDR3 length is 15 residues. The CDR3 DNA is TGTGCCAGCAGCCACCTTACAGGGCCCACAGATACGCAGTATTTT. Translation gives CASSHLTGPTDTQYF.

The chain employs TRBV7-9 and TRBJ1-2, with D possibly matching TRBD1 (6 bases). CDR1 and CDR2 from the germline V gene are SEHNR and FQNEAQ (reference sequence). Between the trimmed V and J ends, which lost 5 bases and 6 bases, there was a span of 10 bases. This CDR3 region has 12 residues. The CDR3, as DNA: TGTGCCAGCAGCCCTCAGGGGAATGGCTACACCTTC. This codes for CASSPQGNGYTF.

The chain recombines TRBV11-2 with TRBJ2-7, with 10 bases fitting TRBD2. Germline lookup yields CDR1 SGHAT and CDR2 FQNNGV. CDR3 length: 17 amino acids. V gave up 2 bases and J gave up 6 bases; unmatched junction bases: 13. Written as DNA, the CDR3 is TGTGCCAGCAGCTTACTAGCGGGAGCCTCTATTCGTCCCGAGCAGTACTTC. Translating gives CASSLLAGASIRPEQYF.